These 5 T cell receptor beta chains share one sample of origin, sequenced in a study of T cells after yellow fever vaccination. Each CDR3 protein is one row after TCRdb ran MiXCR on the 5' RACE reads. The data show around 120,000 distinct CDR3 sequences, roughly 15% seen once. Sequencing used CD8+ T cells sorted from PBMCs, obtained 5 days after the yellow fever booster vaccination. The receptors were gathered from a man aged 18 to 29 who received the YFV17D yellow fever vaccine.

The rearrangement joins TRBV29-1 to TRBJ1-4, with D unresolved. V was clipped by 0 bases and J by 4 bases, with 12 bases between them. Looked up from germline, CDR1 is SQVTM and CDR2 is ANQGSEA. This CDR3 is built from 15 residues. The CDR3 spells CSVEELRLGNEKLFF. The CDR3 DNA follows: TGCAGCGTTGAAGAGTTGCGCCTAGGTAATGAAAAACTGTTTTTT.

This clonotype has more than one count but fewer than ten. The rearrangement links TRBV7-6 to TRBJ2-7, with a weak D call TRBD2 (7 bases). Germline-derived CDR1 and CDR2 are SGHVS and FNYEAQ. This CDR3 spans 14 amino acids. V lost 5 bases to trimming and J lost 5 bases, with 16 bases between them. This CDR3 is CASSPRGGPNEQYF. DNA of the CDR3: TGTGCCAGCAGCCCGAGGGGGGGCCCCAACGAGCAGTACTTC.

This clonotype showed up just a few times. Relative to the germline gene, one junction end is altered; a read error may explain this. The chain links TRBV25-1 to TRBJ1-1; D perhaps matches TRBD1 (6 bases). This CDR3 has 15 amino acids. CDR1 is MGHDK, CDR2 SYGVNS, per germline. CDR3 loop: CASRPYEGRGTEAFF. CDR3 in DNA: TGTGCCAGCAGACCTTATGAGGGAAGGGGGACTGAAGCCTTCTTT.

This clonotype came up many times. The chain has TRBV29-1 and TRBJ2-5; D unresolved. Germline V gene lookup returns CDR1 SQVTM and CDR2 ANQGSEA. V was shortened by 3 bases and J by 0 bases, with 5 bases between the two germline ends. The CDR3 is 12 residues long. The CDR3 is CSVDTNQETQYF. In DNA form, the CDR3 reads TGCAGCGTTGATACAAACCAAGAGACCCAGTACTTC. The variable domain in full, completed from reference TRBV29-1 and TRBJ2-5, reads SAVISQKPSRDICQRGTSLTIQCQVDSQVTMMFWYRQQPGQSLTLIATANQGSEATYESGFVIDKFPISRPNLTFSTLTVSNMSPEDSSIYLCSVDTNQETQYFGPGTRLLVL.

The sample holds a few counts of this clonotype. The chain combines TRBV4-2 with TRBJ2-7; weak D call: TRBD1 (5 bases). CDR1 is LGHNA and CDR2 is YNFKEQ in the germline V gene. Trimming shortened V by 8 bases and J by 1 base, and 9 bases separated the two germline ends. The CDR3 loop spans 12 amino acids. CDR3 sequence (DNA): TGTGCCAGCCTGGGGCCTTCCTACGAGCAGTACTTC. It translates to CASLGPSYEQYF.